Listed below are T cell receptor beta chains from one sample, sequenced in a study of monozygotic twins with inflammatory bowel disease. TCRdb reworked the 5' RACE reads into one entry per CDR3 protein, no DNA. Across roughly 330,000 distinct CDR3 sequences, the top ten clones capture under 2.5% of the sample. The sequenced sample consisted of blood. The receptor set was obtained from a human donor with ulcerative colitis or Crohn's disease, or a healthy co-twin of an affected twin (not recorded which). CDR3s include the opening cysteine and the closing phenylalanine or tryptophan.

J gene | V gene | CDR3 protein
TRBJ2-7 | TRBV9 | CASSALTGFDEQYF
TRBJ2-1 | TRBV28 | CASSPGGNEQFF
TRBJ2-3 | TRBV6-5 | CASSYSQSHTDTQYF
TRBJ1-2 | TRBV3-1 | CASSQDVKGTGYTF
TRBJ1-5 | TRBV19 | CASSPDRAFNQPQHF
TRBJ2-7 | TRBV27 | CASRPLLAGRSYEQYF
TRBJ2-2 | TRBV11-2 | CASSLRVAGELFF
TRBJ2-7 | TRBV5-5 | CASSLVVAEYYEQYF
TRBJ2-7 | TRBV11-2 | CASSPQTSIEQYF
TRBJ1-6 | TRBV5-1 | CASSPRTGDNSPLHF
TRBJ2-3 | TRBV18 | CASSPPTDTQYF
TRBJ2-5 | TRBV5-1 | CASSLGRQSGRIETQYF
TRBJ1-4 | TRBV5-1 | CASTARGQGDEKLFF
TRBJ1-5 | TRBV7-2 | CASSLGYSNQPQHF
TRBJ2-1 | TRBV7-9 | CASSLVLDAGNKQFF
TRBJ2-3 | TRBV9 | CASSTLGGRDTDTQYF
TRBJ2-3 | TRBV5-1 | CASSSLTSGGADTQYF
TRBJ2-3 | TRBV29-1 | CSGRGFSTDTQYF
TRBJ2-1 | TRBV20-1 | CSARGRTGGNNEQFF
TRBJ2-1 | TRBV7-8 | CASSFLPSPNEQFF
TRBJ1-2 | TRBV12-3/TRBV12-4 | CASSQDRAWRYTF
TRBJ2-1 | TRBV5-1 | CASSPLAGKYNEQFF
TRBJ2-1 | TRBV5-1 | CASSFVWSNYNEQFF
TRBJ1-2 | TRBV5-1 | CASSARDSYYGYTF